The following is a TCR beta chain sequence with its context. This specimen comes from a study of CD4 and CD8 cells across lung adenocarcinoma regions. TCRdb re-analysed the PCR reads in MiXCR, keeping a single row per CDR3 protein. Of under 25,000 distinct CDR3 sequences in the sample, about 50% were seen once. The germline gives CDR1 MRHNA, CDR2 SNTAGT. The CDR3 covers 15 residues. Samples came from patients with localized non-small cell lung adenocarcinoma. The origin of this receptor is a male donor with lung adenocarcinoma. The CD4 and CD8 labels of this study may be unreliable. The sequencing sample was made of CD4+ T cells from the center of a lung tumor. The chain carries TRBV6-4 and TRBJ2-2; D is perhaps TRBD1 (7 bases). The closer fit of TRBJ2-3 to the DNA end suggests the J call may be wrong. CDR3 sequence: CASGLQSGSTGEQYF. The CDR3 coding sequence is TGTGCCAGCGGACTCCAGTCCGGGAGCACAGGGGAGCAGTATTTT.